The sequence of this TCR beta chain was determined in a study of T-cell reconstitution after alpha-beta-depleted transplantation in children. Overall study findings and caveats: It was newly produced T cells that mostly accounted for T-cell counts and diversity one year after transplant. Expanded graft clones numbering several hundred reportedly gave rise to alpha-beta T cells about two months after transplant. Some patients showed high day-60 TCRbeta diversity, which derived from surviving recipient T cells and thymic progenitors.

V was clipped by 0 bases and J by 1 base, with 9 bases between them. The CDR3 totals 15 residues. TCRbeta library construction was performed incorporating unique molecular identifiers. One entry per CDR3 protein, called by TCRdb with MiXCR from the PCR reads. The table records roughly 66,000 distinct CDR3 sequences, roughly 4.9% of them present only once. This clonotype was seen at least ten times. Its antigen remains unidentified. The sequencing here drew on PBMCs, mostly from graft donor cells, taken 180 days after TCRalphabeta/CD19-depleted stem cell transplant. V usage is TRBV12-3 or TRBV12-4 and J usage is TRBJ2-5; tentatively, D is TRBD1 (6 bases). The TCR was taken from a boy under two years old who had a stem cell transplant for acute myeloid leukemia, so the T cells may come from the graft donor. For the CDR3, the DNA is TGTGCCAGCAGTTTAGCCAGGGGAATCCAAGAGACCCAGTACTTC. This gives the protein CASSLARGIQETQYF.